Listed below are T cell receptor beta chains from one sample, sequenced in a study of blood T cell repertoires in COVID-19. Sequencing used immunoSEQ multiplex PCR; TCRdb keeps in-frame clones, though not all of them. The table has around 220,000 clones, around 86% seen once. Sequenced material: peripheral blood. Receptor source: a human donor in a cohort sampled during active COVID-19. Each CDR3 is given with its conserved first and last residue. The D gene is left open where the match is weak. Only part of the rows carry a size: once, few, many, or a class if the clone is expanded.

D | J | V | size | DNA | CDR3
- | TRBJ2-7 | TRBV7-2 | - | TGTGCCAGCAGCTTTGGGTCAGGGAGGACCTACGAGCAGTACTTC | CASSFGSGRTYEQYF
TRBD1 | TRBJ1-2 | TRBV3-1/TRBV3-2 | - | TGTGCCAGCAGCCAAGACAGGGGGTACTATGGCTACACCTTC | CASSQDRGYYGYTF
TRBD1 | TRBJ1-2 | TRBV6-1 | - | TGTGCCAGCAGTGAAGAGACAGGGGTTTATGGCTACACCTTC | CASSEETGVYGYTF
TRBD1 | TRBJ1-1 | TRBV7-9 | - | TGTGCCAGCAGCCCACGGGACAGGGGGTACGAAGCTTTCTTT | CASSPRDRGYEAFF
- | TRBJ1-5 | TRBV6-5 | - | TGTGCCAGCAGTTATTCAGGGGGCAATCAGCCCCAGCATTTT | CASSYSGGNQPQHF
TRBD1 | TRBJ1-3 | TRBV6-6 | - | TGTGCCAGCAGTTGGGACAGGACCTCTGGAAACACCATATATTTT | CASSWDRTSGNTIYF
TRBD2 | TRBJ2-1 | TRBV2 | - | TGTGCCAGCAGGCCTGGGGAAAGCGGGAGGGCCGGTGAGCAGTTCTTC | CASRPGESGRAGEQFF
TRBD2 | TRBJ2-7 | TRBV5-1 | - | TGCGCCAGCACCCCCTGGGGGGGGGACGAGCAGTACTTC | CASTPWGGDEQYF
- | TRBJ1-5 | TRBV28 | - | TGTGCCAGCAGAGCCCTGGGGGGGGCTCAGCCCCAGCATTTT | CASRALGGAQPQHF
- | TRBJ2-7 | TRBV29-1 | - | TGCAGCGTTGTTGGTCTGCGGGGCCGCTACGAGCAGTACTTC | CSVVGLRGRYEQYF
TRBD1 | TRBJ1-5 | TRBV6-5 | - | TGTGCCAGCAGCCCCGACAGGGCAAATCAGCCCCAGCATTTT | CASSPDRANQPQHF
TRBD1 | TRBJ2-7 | TRBV10-3 | - | TGTGCCATCAGTGAAGCCTGGACAGGGGGCTGGGAGCAGTACTTC | CAISEAWTGGWEQYF
- | TRBJ1-4 | TRBV28 | - | TGTGCCAGCAGTTTATGGGGGAGGGCGGAAAAACTGTTTTTT | CASSLWGRAEKLFF
TRBD1 | TRBJ1-5 | TRBV28 | few | TGTGCCATAAACGACAGGGGCTGGCAGCCCCAGCATTTT | CAINDRGWQPQHF
TRBD2 | TRBJ2-7 | TRBV30 | - | TGTGCCTGGAGTGGCGGTGGGGGAGCGGGAGGCTCCTACGAGCAGTACTTC | CAWSGGGGAGGSYEQYF
TRBD2 | TRBJ2-5 | TRBV30 | - | TGTGCCTGGAGTCCCCCGGGACTACAAAAGGGGACCCAGTACTTC | CAWSPPGLQKGTQYF
- | TRBJ1-5 | TRBV5-5 | - | TGTGCCAGCAGCTTGGCCGGGTCCCAGCCCCAGCATTTT | CASSLAGSQPQHF
TRBD1 | TRBJ1-2 | TRBV24-1 | - | TGTGCCACCAGTGACACCGGGACAGGAGTATATGGCTACACCTTC | CATSDTGTGVYGYTF
TRBD1 | TRBJ1-3 | TRBV7-3 | - | TGTGCCAGCAGCCTCGGGACAGAGGCCGGAAACACCATATATTTT | CASSLGTEAGNTIYF
- | TRBJ2-7 | TRBV9 | - | TGTGCCAGCAGCGTAGGAATCATGCAGGATAACTACGAGCAGTACTTC | CASSVGIMQDNYEQYF
- | TRBJ2-2 | TRBV28 | - | TGTGCCAGCAGTTTACTCGGGGGCACCGGGGAGCTGTTTTTT | CASSLLGGTGELFF
TRBD2 | TRBJ2-2 | TRBV9 | - | TGTGCCAGCAGCCCCTTTCAAACTAGCGGGAGGGCCAAGTCCGGGGAGCTGTTTTTT | CASSPFQTSGRAKSGELFF
- | TRBJ1-2 | TRBV10-3 | - | TGTGCCATCAGTGTTTCAGGGTCGTCCTATGGCTACACCTTC | CAISVSGSSYGYTF
TRBD1 | TRBJ2-7 | TRBV18 | - | TGTGCCAGCTCACCACCCGGACAGGGAAAATTGAGGAGGCAGTACTTC | CASSPPGQGKLRRQYF
TRBD1 | TRBJ1-5 | TRBV15 | - | TGTGCCACCAAGGACAGGGGCGGACGGAATCAGCCCCAGCATTTT | CATKDRGGRNQPQHF
- | TRBJ2-5 | TRBV7-2 | - | TGTGCCAGCAGCTTAAGCAGGGCCTCCGAGACCCAGTACTTC | CASSLSRASETQYF
TRBD2 | TRBJ2-7 | TRBV7-3 | few | TGTGCCAGCAGCTTAGGACTAGCGGGAGACGAGCAGTACTTC | CASSLGLAGDEQYF
- | TRBJ1-1 | TRBV28 | - | TGTGCCAGCAGTTTAACGCGCCTAAAAGCTTTCTTT | CASSLTRLKAFF
- | TRBJ2-3 | TRBV6-2/TRBV6-3 | - | TGTGCCAGCAGTAACCCCGGACAGAACACAGATACGCAGTATTTT | CASSNPGQNTDTQYF
TRBD1 | TRBJ2-7 | TRBV4-1 | - | TGCGCCAGCAGCAAGTCCCCTCCGGGACAGGGAAGAAACGAGCAGTACTTC | CASSKSPPGQGRNEQYF
- | TRBJ1-2 | TRBV3-1/TRBV3-2 | - | TGTGCCAGCAGCCAAGGCCCGGGTGGCTATGGCTACACCTTC | CASSQGPGGYGYTF
TRBD1 | TRBJ1-5 | TRBV28 | - | TGTGCCAGCAGTTTAGGAGTACAGGGGGGAAATCAGCCCCAGCATTTT | CASSLGVQGGNQPQHF
TRBD2 | TRBJ2-7 | TRBV6-5 | - | TGTGCCAGCAGTTCGCAGCGGGAAAGGGATAAGGGCGAGCAGTACTTC | CASSSQRERDKGEQYF
- | TRBJ1-1 | TRBV27 | - | TGTGCCAGCAGTTTAAAGGTGGGGAGGGCGGGGAACACTGAAGCTTTCTTT | CASSLKVGRAGNTEAFF
- | TRBJ1-6 | TRBV30 | few | TGTGCCTGGAGTGCCTCGAGAGGATCACCCCTCCACTTT | CAWSASRGSPLHF
TRBD2 | TRBJ2-1 | TRBV3-1/TRBV3-2 | - | TGTGCCAGCAGCCAAGGGCTAGCGGGAGGGCCTTCCTACAATGAGCAGTTCTTC | CASSQGLAGGPSYNEQFF
- | TRBJ1-5 | TRBV28 | once | TGTGCCAGCAGCCCCCGGGTCTCTTATCAGCCCCAGCATTTT | CASSPRVSYQPQHF
TRBD1 | TRBJ1-5 | TRBV25-1 | - | TGTGCCAGCAGTTCTGACAGGGGGCCTCCCAATCAGCCCCAGCATTTT | CASSSDRGPPNQPQHF
- | TRBJ1-1 | TRBV27 | - | TGTGCCAGCAGAGACCCGGGGATGCCTGAAGCTTTCTTT | CASRDPGMPEAFF
- | TRBJ2-7 | TRBV14 | - | TGTGCCAGCAGCCTAGAATCGTCCTACGAGCAGTACTTC | CASSLESSYEQYF
- | TRBJ1-4 | TRBV4-3 | - | TGCGCCAGCAGCCTCTCCAAGGGGGTCACTAATGAAAAACTGTTTTTT | CASSLSKGVTNEKLFF
TRBD1 | TRBJ2-7 | TRBV7-9 | - | TGTGCCAGCAGCGCAGAGGGGGCAGGGCCCTACGAGCAGTACTTC | CASSAEGAGPYEQYF
TRBD1 | TRBJ1-4 | TRBV7-9 | - | TGTGCCAGCAGCCAAGGGGACAGAACCCCAACTAATGAAAAACTGTTTTTT | CASSQGDRTPTNEKLFF
- | TRBJ2-7 | TRBV7-8 | - | TGTGCCAGCAGCCGGGCCCCGGGCTACGAGCAGTACTTC | CASSRAPGYEQYF
TRBD1 | TRBJ1-1 | TRBV6-5 | - | TGTGCCAGCAGTCCCGGGACAGGGTCTGAAGCTTTCTTT | CASSPGTGSEAFF
- | TRBJ1-1 | TRBV19 | - | TGTGCCAGTAGTACAACAGGTAACGCTGAAGCTTTCTTT | CASSTTGNAEAFF
TRBD1 | TRBJ1-3 | TRBV6-5 | - | TGTGCCAGCAGGGACAGGATGGCAGGAAACACCATATATTTT | CASRDRMAGNTIYF
- | TRBJ2-1 | TRBV19 | - | TGTGCCAGTAGTAAGCTGGCGACAACCTACAATGAGCAGTTCTTC | CASSKLATTYNEQFF